This T cell receptor beta chain stems from a study of molecular identifiers for immune sequencing clone quantification. Using its own MiXCR run on the PCR reads, TCRdb lists one record per CDR3 protein. The table has hundreds of thousands of distinct CDR3 sequences, around 25% seen once. The CDR3 loop spans 14 amino acids. V shed 8 bases, J shed 2 bases, and the junction held 9 bases outside the gene matches. In germline, CDR1 is LNHNV, CDR2 YYDKDF (reference sequence). Sequenced material: naive CD8+ T cells from blood, with Jurkat cell RNA spiked in. The subset: FACS-sorted CD8+CD4-CCR7+CD45RA+ naive T cells. The clonotype comes from a human donor in good health. Some libraries in this study had Jurkat cell RNA spiked in. V and J are TRBV15 and TRBJ2-7; 7 bases map to TRBD1. CDR3 in amino acids: CATGTMTGTYEQYF. CDR3 sequence (DNA): TGTGCCACCGGCACGATGACAGGGACCTACGAGCAGTACTTC.